These 20 T cell receptor beta chains share one sample of origin, sequenced in a study of T cell repertoires in cytomegalovirus infection. These receptors lack a known antigen. MiXCR, applied by TCRdb to the reads, yields one record per CDR3 protein. The sample has some 43,000 distinct CDR3 sequences, 20% to 25% seen once. The sample was CD8+ T cells from cultured PBMCs, taken from culture after CMV antigen stimulation. Source of these receptors: a human donor in good health (CMV status not recorded). Some clones in this sample may be carry-over from other donors' samples.

Only a few counts were recorded for this clonotype. The V call is TRBV9, the J call TRBJ2-2, with D possibly TRBD1 on 6 matching bases. Deletions cut 0 bases from V and 4 bases from J, with 13 bases between. The CDR3 is made up of 16 amino acids. From germline, CDR1 is SGDLS and CDR2 YYNGEE. In DNA form, the CDR3 reads TGTGCCAGCAGCGTAGAAAGGGGGTGGGTCACCGGGGAGCTGTTTTTT. This translates into CASSVERGWVTGELFF.

This clonotype was detected a few times. This chain joins TRBV7-9 and TRBJ1-6; a possible D gene is TRBD1 (6 bases). V was clipped by 4 bases and J by 5 bases, with 6 bases between them. In germline, CDR1 is SEHNR, CDR2 FQNEAQ (reference sequence). This CDR3 is built from 13 residues. The CDR3 sequence is CASSSGDNSPLHF. CDR3 DNA: TGTGCCAGCAGCTCAGGGGATAATTCACCCCTCCACTTT.

This clonotype was seen ten or more times. The chain joins TRBV24-1 to TRBJ2-1, with 11 bases aligning to TRBD2. This CDR3 has 13 residues. Germline loops: CDR1 KGHDR, CDR2 SFDVKD. CDR3 nucleotide sequence: TGTGCAATCGGGACTAGCGGAAACAATGAGCAGTTCTTC. It codes for CAIGTSGNNEQFF.

The J gene is TRBJ2-7, the V gene TRBV9; 10 nucleotides line up with TRBD1. V dropped 4 bases and J dropped 0; count of bases not matched to a gene: 7. Germline CDR1 reads SGDLS; CDR2 reads YYNGEE. The CDR3 consists of 16 residues. CDR3 residues: CASSPRQGASSYEQYF. For the CDR3, the DNA is TGTGCCAGCAGCCCTAGACAGGGGGCTAGCTCCTACGAGCAGTACTTC.

V usage is TRBV19 and J usage is TRBJ2-1; D unclear. The V and J ends lost 4 bases and 6 bases respectively, with 10 bases between them. Per the germline V gene, CDR1 is LNHDA and CDR2 is SQIVND (reference sequence). The CDR3 consists of 13 residues. CDR3 nucleotides: TGTGCCAGTAGTAAGTTCTTGTTCAATGAGCAGTTCTTC. It specifies CASSKFLFNEQFF.

This clonotype was counted only a few times. This chain connects TRBV10-3 to TRBJ2-5; D is undetermined. The germline V gene encodes CDR1 ENHRY and CDR2 SYGVKD. Trimming left V 2 bases short and J 5 bases short, with 12 bases between. The CDR3 consists of 14 residues. The CDR3 DNA is TGTGCCATCAGTGAGCCCGGGTCCTTGGAGACCCAGTACTTC. Translation gives CAISEPGSLETQYF.

This clonotype came up a few times. This chain joins TRBV10-2 and TRBJ2-1; 11 bases fit TRBD2. This CDR3 is 15 amino acids long. CDR1 WSHSY and CDR2 SAAADI come from the germline V gene. With V trimmed by 0 bases and J by 7 bases, 2 bases remained unmatched. The CDR3 region is CASSESRTSGNEQFF. The CDR3 DNA reads TGCGCCAGCAGTGAGTCGAGGACTAGCGGGAATGAGCAGTTCTTC.

The chain couples TRBV27 to TRBJ2-7; a weak D match, TRBD1 (5 bases). Germline V gives CDR1 MNHEY, CDR2 SMNVEV (reference sequence). V dropped 0 bases and J dropped 3 bases, with 18 bases sitting between them. The CDR3 has 17 amino acids. The CDR3 nucleotides read TGTGCCAGCAGTTTATCGCCTAACCAGATAACAGGCTACGAGCAGTACTTC. Translation gives CASSLSPNQITGYEQYF.

By sample share, this clonotype is medium-sized. V and J are TRBV7-2 and TRBJ2-3; 7 positions match TRBD2. The CDR3 sequence is 15 residues long. After removal of 1 base from V and 5 bases from J, the junction contained 6 bases not matched to a gene. CDR1 is SGHTA and CDR2 is FQGNSA in the germline V gene. The CDR3 DNA reads TGTGCCAGCAGCTTAGTGGCGGGGAGGGAAGATACGCAGTATTTT. The encoded protein is CASSLVAGREDTQYF.

V gene TRBV27 combines with J gene TRBJ2-7; TRBD1 agrees at 8 bases. V was pared by 8 bases and J by 9 bases, with 15 bases of the junction left unmatched. This CDR3 has 14 amino acids. CDR1 and CDR2 (germline): MNHEY, SMNVEV (reference sequence). CDR3 nucleotide sequence: TGTGCCAGCGGTCTCAGGGGGCGGCGGGGCATGCAGTACTTC. Its protein is CASGLRGRRGMQYF.

The chain employs TRBV25-1 and TRBJ1-1; D is uncertain. V was pared by 2 bases and J by 0 bases, with 10 bases between. From germline, CDR1 is MGHDK and CDR2 SYGVNS. The CDR3 spans 15 residues. CDR3 sequence reads: CASSESGGLNTEAFF. The CDR3 DNA follows: TGTGCCAGCAGTGAAAGTGGAGGGTTGAACACTGAAGCTTTCTTT. Using reference TRBV25-1 and TRBJ1-1 for the parts outside the CDR3, the full variable domain is EADIYQTPRYLVIGTGKKITLECSQTMGHDKMYWYQQDPGMELHLIHYSYGVNSTEKGDLSSESTVSRIRTEHFPLTLESARPSHTSQYLCASSESGGLNTEAFFGQGTRLTVV.

This chain connects TRBV4-2 to TRBJ1-1, with D perhaps matching TRBD1 (5 bases). Germline CDR1 LGHNA, CDR2 YNFKEQ. The V end was cut by 3 bases, the J end by 3 bases, with 11 bases between. This CDR3 region has 14 residues. This CDR3 reads CASSHGGGDTEAFF. CDR3 in DNA: TGTGCCAGCAGCCACGGTGGGGGGGACACTGAAGCTTTCTTT.

This clonotype was detected a few times. V and J are TRBV12-3 or TRBV12-4 and TRBJ2-7; the D is unclear. The ends were cut back, 3 bases at V and 4 bases at J, with 10 bases in the middle. This CDR3 has 13 amino acids. In DNA form, the CDR3 reads TGTGCCAGCAGTTTTCACAGTCAATACGAGCAGTACTTC. Translation: CASSFHSQYEQYF.

The chain has TRBV25-1 and TRBJ2-7; D is unclear. The CDR3 is 15 amino acids. Germline V CDR1 and CDR2: MGHDK, SYGVNS. V was cut by 4 bases and J by 2 bases, with 15 bases left in between. In DNA form, the CDR3 reads TGTGCCAGCAGTGGGGCAGGCCTCAAAACCTACGAGCAGTACTTC. Translated: CASSGAGLKTYEQYF.

This clonotype was observed a few times. In nucleotides, the CDR3 is TGTGCCAGCAATGGAGGGCCCCCCGGGGAGCTGTTTTTT. This encodes CASNGGPPGELFF. The chain combines TRBV27 with TRBJ2-2; a possible D gene is TRBD2 (6 bases). V was pared by 7 bases and J by 6 bases, with 12 bases between. CDR1 and CDR2 (germline): MNHEY, SMNVEV (reference sequence). The CDR3 has 13 residues.

This chain uses TRBV7-2 with TRBJ2-7; TRBD2 agrees at 7 bases. CDR3 size: 13 residues. After removal of 4 bases from V and 2 bases from J, the junction contained 2 bases not matched to a gene. CDR1 is SGHTA, CDR2 FQGNSA, per germline. The CDR3 sequence is CASSWEGPYEQYF. The DNA of the CDR3 is TGTGCCAGCAGCTGGGAGGGTCCCTACGAGCAGTACTTC. Based on the CDR3 plus reference TRBV7-2 and TRBJ2-7, the full variable domain is GAGVSQSPSNKVTEKGKDVELRCDPISGHTALYWYRQSLGQGLEFLIYFQGNSAPDKSGLPSDRFSAERTGGSVSTLTIQRTQQEDSAVYLCASSWEGPYEQYFGPGTRLTVT.

The chain employs TRBV7-8 and TRBJ2-5, with D unresolved. The V end was cut by 4 bases, the J end by 5 bases, with 8 bases between. The CDR3 is 12 residues long. Germline loops: CDR1 SGHVS, CDR2 FQNEAQ. The CDR3 DNA reads TGTGCCAGCAGCTATCCCAGTGAGACCCAGTACTTC. It codes for CASSYPSETQYF.

For the CDR3, the DNA is TGCGCCAGCAGTGACAAGACTAGCGGGATGGAGACCCAGTACTTC. As protein: CASSDKTSGMETQYF. V usage is TRBV10-1 and J usage is TRBJ2-5, with 11 bases aligning to TRBD2. This CDR3 is built from 15 residues. V dropped 3 bases and J dropped 5; count of bases not matched to a gene: 5. Germline V gene sequence: CDR1 WNHNN, CDR2 SYGVQD (reference sequence).

This clonotype was counted a few times. V is TRBV7-2 and J is TRBJ2-6; D not certain. Deletions cut 3 bases from V and 2 bases from J, with 8 bases between. CDR3 length equals 15 residues. Germline CDR1 reads SGHTA; CDR2 reads FQGNSA. CDR3 in amino acids: CASSLVPPGANVLTF. In DNA form, the CDR3 reads TGTGCCAGCAGCTTGGTACCCCCTGGGGCCAACGTCCTGACTTTC.

This clonotype was picked up many times. This chain connects TRBV13 to TRBJ2-1, with D perhaps matching TRBD2 (5 bases). The germline V and J ends were trimmed by 6 bases and 0 bases, with 12 bases remaining between them. Germline V gene lookup returns CDR1 PRHDT and CDR2 FYEKMQ (reference sequence). The CDR3 has 15 amino acids. CDR3 sequence (DNA): TGTGCCAGCAGTTCGGACTTGAGCTCCTACAATGAGCAGTTCTTC. This sequence encodes CASSSDLSSYNEQFF.